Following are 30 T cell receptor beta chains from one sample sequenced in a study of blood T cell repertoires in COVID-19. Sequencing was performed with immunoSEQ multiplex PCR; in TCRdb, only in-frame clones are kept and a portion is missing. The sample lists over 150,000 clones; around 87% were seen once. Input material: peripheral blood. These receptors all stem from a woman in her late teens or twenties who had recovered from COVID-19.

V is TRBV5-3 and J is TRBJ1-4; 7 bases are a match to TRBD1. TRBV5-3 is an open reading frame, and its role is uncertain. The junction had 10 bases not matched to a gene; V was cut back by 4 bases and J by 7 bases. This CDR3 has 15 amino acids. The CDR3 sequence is CARSRPDRVGEKLFF. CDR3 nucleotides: TGTGCCAGAAGCCGGCCCGACAGGGTTGGTGAAAAACTGTTTTTT.

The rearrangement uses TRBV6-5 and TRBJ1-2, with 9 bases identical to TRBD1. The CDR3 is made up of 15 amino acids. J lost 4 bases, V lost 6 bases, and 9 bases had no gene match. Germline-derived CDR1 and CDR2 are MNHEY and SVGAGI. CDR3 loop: CASSQATGGPYGYTF. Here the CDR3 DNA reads TGTGCCAGCAGCCAGGCGACAGGGGGTCCCTATGGCTACACCTTC.

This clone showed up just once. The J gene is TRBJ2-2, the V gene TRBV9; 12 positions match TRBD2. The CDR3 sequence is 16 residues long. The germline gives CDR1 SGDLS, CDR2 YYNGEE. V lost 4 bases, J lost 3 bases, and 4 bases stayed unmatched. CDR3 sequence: CASSPTSGRYTGELFF. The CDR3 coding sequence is TGTGCCAGCAGCCCTACTAGCGGGAGGTACACCGGGGAGCTGTTTTTT.

CDR3 loop: CASSQDRGPQGNQPQHF. CDR3 nucleotides: TGTGCCAGCAGCCAAGACAGGGGGCCACAAGGCAATCAGCCCCAGCATTTT. This rearrangement joins TRBV3-1 (or the pseudogene TRBV3-2) to TRBJ1-5, with 8 bases identical to TRBD1. Germline V gene data show CDR1 as LGHDT and CDR2 as YNNKEL (reference sequence). Trimming cost V 0 bases and J 2 bases; bases outside gene matches: 6. CDR3 length: 17 residues.

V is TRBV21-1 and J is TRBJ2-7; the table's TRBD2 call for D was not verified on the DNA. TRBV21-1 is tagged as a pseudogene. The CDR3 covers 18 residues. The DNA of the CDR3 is TGTGCCAGCAGCAAATGGCGGCTAGCGGGGGGAAGCTCCTACGAGCAGTACTTC. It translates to CASSKWRLAGGSSYEQYF.

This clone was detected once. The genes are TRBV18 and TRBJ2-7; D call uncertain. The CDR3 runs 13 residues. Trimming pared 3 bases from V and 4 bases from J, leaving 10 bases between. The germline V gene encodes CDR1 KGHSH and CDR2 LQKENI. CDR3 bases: TGTGCCAGCTCACCCCCATGGCAGTACGAGCAGTACGTC. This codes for CASSPPWQYEQYV.

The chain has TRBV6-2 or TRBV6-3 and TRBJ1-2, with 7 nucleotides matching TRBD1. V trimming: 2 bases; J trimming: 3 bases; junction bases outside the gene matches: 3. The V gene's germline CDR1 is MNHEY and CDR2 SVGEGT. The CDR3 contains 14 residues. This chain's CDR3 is CASSYRQGDYGYTF. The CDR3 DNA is TGTGCCAGCAGTTACCGACAGGGTGACTATGGCTACACCTTC.

For the CDR3, the DNA is TGTGCCAGCAGCTTAGATGGACTATCACAAGAGACCCAGTACTTC. Its protein is CASSLDGLSQETQYF. The chain employs TRBV7-3 and TRBJ2-5, with a tentative D call TRBD2 (6 bases). Trimming took off 2 bases at V and 2 bases at J, with 12 bases between the two ends. The CDR3 loop spans 15 amino acids. CDR1 SGHTA and CDR2 FQGTGA come from the germline V gene. The full variable domain, completed using reference TRBV7-3 and TRBJ2-5, is GAGVSQTPSNKVTEKGKYVELRCDPISGHTALYWYRQSLGQGPEFLIYFQGTGAADDSGLPNDRFFAVRPEGSVSTLKIQRTERGDSAVYLCASSLDGLSQETQYFGPGTRLLVL.

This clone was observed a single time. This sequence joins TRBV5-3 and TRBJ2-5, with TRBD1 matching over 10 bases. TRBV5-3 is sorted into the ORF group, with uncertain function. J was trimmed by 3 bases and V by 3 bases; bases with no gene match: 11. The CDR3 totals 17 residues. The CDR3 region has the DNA TGTGCCAGAAGCTCTGTGGGACAGGGGTCGGCCAAAGAGACCCAGTACTTC. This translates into CARSSVGQGSAKETQYF.

Written as DNA, the CDR3 is TGTGCCAGCAGCCCACGGGACTTCCCCTTCGAGCAGTACGTC. Translating gives CASSPRDFPFEQYV. J is TRBJ2-7 and V is TRBV7-2; possibly TRBD2 for D (6 bases). The CDR3 loop spans 14 amino acids. V gave up 5 bases and J gave up 6 bases, with 17 bases separating them. From germline, CDR1 is SGHTA and CDR2 FQGNSA.

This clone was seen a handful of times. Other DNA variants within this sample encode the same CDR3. The CDR3 protein is CASSLTGKNEKLFF. The CDR3 DNA reads as TGTGCCAGCAGCTTGACAGGGAAAAATGAAAAACTGTTTTTT. V and J are TRBV7-9 and TRBJ1-4; 7 nucleotides align to TRBD1. Per germline, CDR1 SEHNR and CDR2 FQNEAQ (reference sequence). V gave up 3 bases and J gave up 5 bases; unmatched junction bases: 3. The CDR3 sequence is 14 residues long. The whole variable domain, remainder taken from reference TRBV7-9 and TRBJ1-4, is DTGVSQNPRHKITKRGQNVTFRCDPISEHNRLYWYRQTLGQGPEFLTYFQNEAQLEKSRLLSDRFSAERPKGSFSTLEIQRTEQGDSAMYLCASSLTGKNEKLFFGSGTQLSVL.

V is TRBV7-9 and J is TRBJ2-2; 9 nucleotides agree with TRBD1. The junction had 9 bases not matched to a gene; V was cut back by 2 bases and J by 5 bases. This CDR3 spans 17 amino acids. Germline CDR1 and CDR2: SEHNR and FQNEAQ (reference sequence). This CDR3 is CASSLPRDRAPTGELFF. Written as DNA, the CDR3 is TGTGCCAGCAGCTTACCAAGGGACAGGGCACCGACCGGGGAGCTGTTTTTT.

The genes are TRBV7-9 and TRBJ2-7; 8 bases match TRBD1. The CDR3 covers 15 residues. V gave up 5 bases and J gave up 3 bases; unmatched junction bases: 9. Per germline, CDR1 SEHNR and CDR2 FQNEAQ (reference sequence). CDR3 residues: CASSQWTGLHYEQYF. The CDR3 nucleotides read TGTGCCAGCAGCCAATGGACAGGGTTACACTACGAGCAGTACTTC.

CDR3 nucleotide sequence: TGTGCCAGCAGCAAAGAACAGGAAAGCTCCTACAATGAGCAGTTCTTC. As protein: CASSKEQESSYNEQFF. This rearrangement joins TRBV21-1 to TRBJ2-1; the table assigns TRBD1, which was not confirmed against the DNA. TRBV21-1 is labeled a pseudogene. This CDR3 is 16 amino acids long.

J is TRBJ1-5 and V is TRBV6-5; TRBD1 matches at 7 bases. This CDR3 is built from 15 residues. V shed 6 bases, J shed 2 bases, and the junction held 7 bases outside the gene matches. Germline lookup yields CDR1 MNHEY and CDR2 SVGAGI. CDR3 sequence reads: CASSLQGTGNQPQHF. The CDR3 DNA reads TGTGCCAGCAGCTTACAGGGGACAGGCAATCAGCCCCAGCATTTT.

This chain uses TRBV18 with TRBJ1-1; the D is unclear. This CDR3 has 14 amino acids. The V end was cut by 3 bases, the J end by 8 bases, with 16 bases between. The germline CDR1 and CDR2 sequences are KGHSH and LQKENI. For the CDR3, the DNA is TGTGCCAGCTCACCTACCGAGGTAACGGGAGAAGCTTTCTTT. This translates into CASSPTEVTGEAFF.

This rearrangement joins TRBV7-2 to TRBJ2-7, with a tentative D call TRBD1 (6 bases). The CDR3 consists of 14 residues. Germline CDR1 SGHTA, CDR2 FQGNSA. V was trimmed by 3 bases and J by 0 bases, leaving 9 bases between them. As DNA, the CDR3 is TGTGCCAGCAGCTTTGACAGGTTCTCCTACGAGCAGTACTTC. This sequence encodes CASSFDRFSYEQYF.

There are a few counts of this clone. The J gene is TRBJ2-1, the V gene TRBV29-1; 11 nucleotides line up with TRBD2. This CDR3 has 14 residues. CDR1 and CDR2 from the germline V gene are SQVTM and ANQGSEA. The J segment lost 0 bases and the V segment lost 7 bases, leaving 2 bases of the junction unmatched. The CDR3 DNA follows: TGCAGCGCCACTAGCGGGAGCTCCTACAATGAGCAGTTCTTC. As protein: CSATSGSSYNEQFF.

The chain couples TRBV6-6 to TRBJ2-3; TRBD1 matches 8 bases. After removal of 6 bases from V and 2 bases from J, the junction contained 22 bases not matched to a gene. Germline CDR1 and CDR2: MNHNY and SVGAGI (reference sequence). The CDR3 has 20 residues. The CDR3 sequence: CASSLGQGGGGGHITDTQYF. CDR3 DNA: TGTGCCAGCAGCCTCGGACAGGGTGGGGGAGGTGGCCACATCACAGATACGCAGTATTTT.

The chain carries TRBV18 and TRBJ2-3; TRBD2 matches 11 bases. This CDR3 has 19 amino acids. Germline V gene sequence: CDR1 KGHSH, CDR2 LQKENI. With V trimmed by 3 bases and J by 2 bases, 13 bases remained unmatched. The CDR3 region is CASSPAGTSGSPPTDTQYF. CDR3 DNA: TGTGCCAGCTCACCTGCCGGGACTAGCGGTTCCCCACCCACAGATACGCAGTATTTT.

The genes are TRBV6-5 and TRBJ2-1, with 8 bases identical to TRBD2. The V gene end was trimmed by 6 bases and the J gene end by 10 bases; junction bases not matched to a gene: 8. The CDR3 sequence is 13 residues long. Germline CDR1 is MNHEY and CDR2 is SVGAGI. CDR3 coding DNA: TGTGCCAGCAGCCCAGCCCTAGCGGGCGAGCAGTTCTTC. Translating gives CASSPALAGEQFF.

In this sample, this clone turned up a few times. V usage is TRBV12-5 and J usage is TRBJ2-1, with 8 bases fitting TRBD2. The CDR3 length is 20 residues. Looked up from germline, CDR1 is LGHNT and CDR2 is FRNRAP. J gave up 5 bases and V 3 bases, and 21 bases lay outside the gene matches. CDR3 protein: CASGFETMTSATRSDNEQFF. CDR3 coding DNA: TGTGCTAGTGGTTTCGAAACAATGACTAGCGCCACCAGGTCAGACAATGAGCAGTTCTTC.

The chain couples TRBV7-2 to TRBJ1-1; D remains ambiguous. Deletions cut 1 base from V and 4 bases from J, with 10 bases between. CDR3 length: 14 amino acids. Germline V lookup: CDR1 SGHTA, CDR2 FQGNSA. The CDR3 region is CASSLELLSTEAFF. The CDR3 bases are TGTGCCAGCAGCTTAGAGCTTCTGTCCACTGAAGCTTTCTTT.

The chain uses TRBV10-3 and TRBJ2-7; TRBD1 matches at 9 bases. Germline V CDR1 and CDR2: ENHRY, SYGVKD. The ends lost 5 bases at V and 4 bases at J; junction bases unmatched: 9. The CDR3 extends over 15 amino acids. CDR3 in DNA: TGTGCCATCAGTTGGCCGGGACAGGGACCGTACGAGCAGTACTTC. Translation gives CAISWPGQGPYEQYF.

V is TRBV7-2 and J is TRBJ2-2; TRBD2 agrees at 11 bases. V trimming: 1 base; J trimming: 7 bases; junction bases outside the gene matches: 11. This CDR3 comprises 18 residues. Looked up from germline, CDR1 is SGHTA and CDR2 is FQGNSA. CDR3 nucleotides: TGTGCCAGCAGCTTAGTGGGTAGCGGGAGGGCCCGAGGCGGGGAGCTGTTTTTT. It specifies CASSLVGSGRARGGELFF.

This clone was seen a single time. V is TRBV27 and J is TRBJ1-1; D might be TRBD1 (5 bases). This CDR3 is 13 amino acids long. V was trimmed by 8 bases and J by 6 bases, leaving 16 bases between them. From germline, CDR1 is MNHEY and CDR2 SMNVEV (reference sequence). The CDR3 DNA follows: TGTGCCAGCGATAAGACAGCAGGGCCTGAAGCTTTCTTT. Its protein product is CASDKTAGPEAFF.

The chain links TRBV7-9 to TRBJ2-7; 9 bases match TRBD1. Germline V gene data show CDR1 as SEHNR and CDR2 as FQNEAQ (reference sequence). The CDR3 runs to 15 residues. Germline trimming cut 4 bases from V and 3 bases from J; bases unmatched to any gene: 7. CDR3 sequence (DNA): TGTGCCAGCAGCTCTATTACAGGGGGCATCTACGAGCAGTACTTC. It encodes CASSSITGGIYEQYF.

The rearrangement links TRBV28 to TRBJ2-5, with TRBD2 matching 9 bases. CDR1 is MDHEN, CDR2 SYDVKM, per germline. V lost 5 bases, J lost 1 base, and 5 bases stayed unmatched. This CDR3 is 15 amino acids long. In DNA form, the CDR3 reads TGTGCCAGCAGTCAGCGGGGGGCCATCCAAGAGACCCAGTACTTC. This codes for CASSQRGAIQETQYF.

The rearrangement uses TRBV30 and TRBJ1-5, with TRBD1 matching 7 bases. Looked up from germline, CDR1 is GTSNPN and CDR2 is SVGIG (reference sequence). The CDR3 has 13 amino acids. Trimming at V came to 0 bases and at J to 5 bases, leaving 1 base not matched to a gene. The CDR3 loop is CAWSVQGDQPQHF. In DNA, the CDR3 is TGTGCCTGGAGTGTCCAGGGGGATCAGCCCCAGCATTTT. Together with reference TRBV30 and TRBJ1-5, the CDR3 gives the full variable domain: SQTIHQWPATLVQPVGSPLSLECTVEGTSNPNLYWYRQAAGRGLQLLFYSVGIGQISSEVPQNLSASRPQDRQFILSSKKLLLSDSGFYLCAWSVQGDQPQHFGDGTRLSIL.

CDR3 sequence: CASSQDLAEGANVLTF. Here the CDR3 DNA reads TGCGCCAGCAGCCAAGATTTAGCGGAAGGGGCCAACGTCCTGACTTTC. The V gene is TRBV4-3, the J gene TRBJ2-6; tentatively, D is TRBD2 (6 bases). Looked up from germline, CDR1 is LGHNA and CDR2 is YSLEER. Trimming shortened V by 0 bases and J by 4 bases, and 10 bases separated the two germline ends. The CDR3 runs 16 residues.